The 28 T cell receptor beta chains presented below share a single source sample, sequenced in a study of CD8 T cells in Susac syndrome. After extraction with the RNeasy kit, about 0.5 to 1 ug of the RNA was reverse transcribed using random hexamers. In TCRdb, the immunoSEQ multiplex PCR reads were re-called with MiXCR into one record per CDR3 protein. Of 70,000 or so distinct CDR3 sequences in the sample, approximately 95% are singletons; the top ten hold 0.24%. Sequenced input: CD8+ T cells from PBMCs. Every receptor here comes from a human donor in good health.

Concerning this clonotype: The junction differs from germline at one of its ends, possibly a read error. The chain carries TRBV25-1 and TRBJ1-1, with no clear D. The germline CDR1 and CDR2 sequences are MGHDK and SYGVNS. CDR3 length: 13 residues. The CDR3 loop reads CASSEQTIIRRIF. Here the CDR3 DNA reads TGTGCCAGCAGTGAACAAACCATCATCAGGAGGATCTTT.

The chain is built from TRBV7-3 and TRBJ2-3, with D unclear. V gave up 5 bases and J gave up 0 bases, with 12 bases separating them. The germline V gene encodes CDR1 SGHTA and CDR2 FQGTGA. The CDR3 extends over 15 amino acids. The DNA of the CDR3 is TGTGCCAGCAGCCAGACGGTGTGGAGCACAGATACGCAGTATTTT. Translation: CASSQTVWSTDTQYF.

The chain carries TRBV4-1 and TRBJ1-1; D is perhaps TRBD1 (6 bases). The CDR3 is 15 residues long. Trimming pared 0 bases from V and 4 bases from J, leaving 12 bases between. In germline, CDR1 is MGHRA, CDR2 YSYEKL. The CDR3 region is CASSQEPGVGTEAFF. CDR3 nucleotides: TGCGCCAGCAGCCAAGAGCCAGGGGTAGGCACTGAAGCTTTCTTT.

V and J are TRBV20-1 and TRBJ2-3; D uncertain. Per the germline V gene, CDR1 is DFQATT and CDR2 is SNEGSKA (reference sequence). Trimming removed 5 bases at V and 5 bases at J, with 5 bases between. The CDR3 covers 10 residues. The CDR3 DNA reads as TGCAGTGCTCCAATAGATACGCAGTATTTT. As protein: CSAPIDTQYF.

The chain couples TRBV9 to TRBJ2-1, with 10 bases identical to TRBD2. V dropped 4 bases and J dropped 9; count of bases not matched to a gene: 10. Germline CDR1 is SGDLS and CDR2 is YYNGEE. The CDR3 contains 15 residues. In DNA form, the CDR3 reads TGTGCCAGCAGCTCCACCCTAGCGGGGGTAGGTGAGCAGTTCTTC. Protein: CASSSTLAGVGEQFF.

The CDR3 DNA follows: TGTGCCAGCAGTTACGAAGGGTTAGGAGAGGATTGGAGGGATACGCAGTATTTT. Amino acid sequence: CASSYEGLGEDWRDTQYF. The gene calls are TRBV6-2 or TRBV6-3 and TRBJ2-3; D might be TRBD2 (5 bases). From germline, CDR1 is MNHEY and CDR2 SVGEGT. The CDR3 has 18 amino acids. Trimming removed 2 bases from V and 6 bases from J, with 24 bases in between.

This chain connects TRBV7-9 to TRBJ1-2, with D possibly TRBD1 on 5 matching bases. Germline V gene lookup returns CDR1 SEHNR and CDR2 FQNEAQ (reference sequence). The ends were cut back, 5 bases at V and 2 bases at J, with 9 bases in the middle. CDR3 length equals 13 residues. CDR3 amino acids: CASSRAGNYGYTF. For the CDR3, the DNA is TGTGCCAGCAGCAGAGCAGGGAACTATGGCTACACCTTC.

The chain couples TRBV19 to TRBJ2-1; D remains ambiguous. The CDR3 spans 12 residues. Per the germline V gene, CDR1 is LNHDA and CDR2 is SQIVND (reference sequence). Trimming left V 7 bases short and J 4 bases short, with 8 bases between. The CDR3 here is CASNHGYNEQFF. Written as DNA, the CDR3 is TGTGCCAGTAATCACGGGTACAATGAGCAGTTCTTC. Combining the CDR3 with reference TRBV19 and TRBJ2-1 gives the whole variable domain DGGITQSPKYLFRKEGQNVTLSCEQNLNHDAMYWYRQDPGQGLRLIYYSQIVNDFQKGDIAEGYSVSREKKESFPLTVTSAQKNPTAFYLCASNHGYNEQFFGPGTRLTVL.

This clonotype has just a few counts. The V and J genes are TRBV4-1 and TRBJ2-2, with D maybe TRBD1 (6 bases). V lost 4 bases to trimming and J lost 6 bases, with 15 bases between them. The CDR3 runs 15 residues. Germline V CDR1 and CDR2: MGHRA, YSYEKL. CDR3 loop: CASSPGVGWSGELFF. The DNA of the CDR3 is TGCGCCAGCAGCCCAGGGGTAGGGTGGTCCGGGGAGCTGTTTTTT.

The chain is built from TRBV11-1 and TRBJ1-1; D remains ambiguous. CDR3 size: 14 residues. V lost 5 bases and J lost 0, with 10 bases in between. Per the germline V gene, CDR1 is SGHAT and CDR2 is FQDESV (reference sequence). The CDR3 is CASSPRVMNTEAFF. In DNA, the CDR3 is TGTGCCAGCAGCCCTAGAGTTATGAACACTGAAGCTTTCTTT.

This chain joins TRBV15 and TRBJ2-2, with TRBD2 identical over 8 bases. V dropped 4 bases and J dropped 7; count of bases not matched to a gene: 8. The CDR3 length is 15 residues. CDR1 and CDR2 from the germline V gene are LNHNV and YYDKDF (reference sequence). The CDR3 coding sequence is TGTGCCACCAGCAAAGGACTAGCTCCGGGCGGGGAGCTGTTTTTT. Protein: CATSKGLAPGGELFF.

V gene TRBV19 combines with J gene TRBJ1-1, with a tentative D call TRBD1 (5 bases). V was clipped by 6 bases and J by 1 base, with 15 bases between them. Germline assignment: CDR1 LNHDA and CDR2 SQIVND (reference sequence). This CDR3 has 15 amino acids. The CDR3 coding sequence is TGTGCCAGTAGGCCCCCCGGGACGGAGAACACTGAAGCTTTCTTT. The encoded protein is CASRPPGTENTEAFF. The entire variable domain, with the rest obtained from reference TRBV19 and TRBJ1-1, is as follows: DGGITQSPKYLFRKEGQNVTLSCEQNLNHDAMYWYRQDPGQGLRLIYYSQIVNDFQKGDIAEGYSVSREKKESFPLTVTSAQKNPTAFYLCASRPPGTENTEAFFGQGTRLTVV.

The CDR3 region is CASRIKGAEETQYF. The CDR3 bases are TGTGCCAGCCGGATTAAAGGGGCCGAAGAGACCCAGTACTTC. The rearrangement uses TRBV7-9 and TRBJ2-5; the D gene is possibly TRBD1 (5 bases). This CDR3 contains 14 residues. From germline, CDR1 is SEHNR and CDR2 FQNEAQ (reference sequence). V lost 8 bases and J 3 bases, leaving 16 bases between the germline ends.

The genes are TRBV5-1 and TRBJ1-1; no firm D call. Germline values: CDR1 SGHRS, CDR2 YFSETQ. There are 14 residues in the CDR3. The ends were cut back, 0 bases at V and 1 base at J, with 7 bases in the middle. CDR3 residues: CASSLAATNTEAFF. The CDR3 nucleotides read TGCGCCAGCAGCTTGGCCGCTACGAACACTGAAGCTTTCTTT.

The chain uses TRBV29-1 and TRBJ1-1, with 7 bases aligning to TRBD1. CDR3 length equals 14 residues. Unmatched junction bases numbered 5, after V lost 2 bases and J lost 2 bases. CDR1 and CDR2 from the germline V gene are SQVTM and ANQGSEA. The CDR3 sequence is CSVEKTGRNTEAFF. The CDR3 DNA reads as TGCAGCGTTGAAAAGACAGGGAGAAACACTGAAGCTTTCTTT.

V gene TRBV7-9 combines with J gene TRBJ2-5; 8 bases align to TRBD1. The CDR3 consists of 15 residues. The germline CDR1 and CDR2 sequences are SEHNR and FQNEAQ (reference sequence). Trimming cost V 5 bases and J 2 bases; bases outside gene matches: 7. As DNA, the CDR3 is TGTGCCAGCAGCATCCGACAGGGGCCACAAGAGACCCAGTACTTC. It is translated as CASSIRQGPQETQYF.

The gene calls are TRBV4-3 and TRBJ1-2, with no clear D. This CDR3 is built from 15 residues. Germline values: CDR1 LGHNA, CDR2 YSLEER. V lost 0 bases to trimming and J lost 3 bases, with 11 bases between them. The CDR3 region has the DNA TGCGCCAGCAGCCAAGAGAAAAGAACGGACTATGGCTACACCTTC. Translating gives CASSQEKRTDYGYTF.

The chain is built from TRBV7-9 and TRBJ1-1; D not certain. Germline-derived CDR1 and CDR2 are SEHNR and FQNEAQ (reference sequence). The CDR3 has 14 residues. Trimming removed 3 bases at V and 3 bases at J, with 11 bases between. The CDR3 coding sequence is TGTGCCAGCAGCTTGGTGGCACGGGACACTGAAGCTTTCTTT. Protein product: CASSLVARDTEAFF.

The chain employs TRBV5-1 and TRBJ2-1, with no clear D. The CDR3 extends over 12 amino acids. V lost 0 bases, J lost 10 bases, and 8 bases lay in between. The germline CDR1 and CDR2 sequences are SGHRS and YFSETQ. CDR3: CASSLAPMEQFF. In DNA form, the CDR3 reads TGCGCCAGCAGCTTGGCTCCAATGGAGCAGTTCTTC.

V gene TRBV5-1 combines with J gene TRBJ2-3; possibly TRBD1 or TRBD2 for D (5 bases each). Trimming removed 1 base from V and 5 bases from J, with 11 bases in between. The CDR3 loop spans 14 amino acids. From germline, CDR1 is SGHRS and CDR2 YFSETQ. CDR3 nucleotide sequence: TGCGCCAGCAGCTTGTTCAGGGAGAAAGATACGCAGTATTTT. Translated, it gives CASSLFREKDTQYF.

The rearrangement joins TRBV5-4 to TRBJ2-7; D might be TRBD2 (6 bases). CDR1 and CDR2 from the germline V gene are SGHNT and YYREEE (reference sequence). V lost 2 bases, J lost 5 bases, and 11 bases lay in between. The CDR3 extends over 13 amino acids. The CDR3, as DNA: TGTGCCAGCAGCTTATACGGGAGTGACGAGCAGTACTTC. It is translated as CASSLYGSDEQYF.

Only one count was recorded for this clonotype. V and J are TRBV4-1 and TRBJ1-2; D is unclear. Germline CDR1 MGHRA, CDR2 YSYEKL. V was shortened by 3 bases and J by 0 bases, with 11 bases between the two germline ends. This CDR3 region has 15 residues. This CDR3 reads CASSQKTKSNYGYTF. DNA for the CDR3: TGCGCCAGCAGCCAGAAAACGAAGTCTAACTATGGCTACACCTTC.

The chain combines TRBV7-9 with TRBJ2-7; possible D gene TRBD1, 7 bases. This CDR3 spans 14 amino acids. Germline V gene data show CDR1 as SEHNR and CDR2 as FQNEAQ (reference sequence). The V and J ends lost 3 bases and 3 bases respectively, with 12 bases between them. Here the CDR3 DNA reads TGTGCCAGCAGCTTTGGAGGGGGCAACTACGAGCAGTACGTC. Translation: CASSFGGGNYEQYV.

The CDR3 region has the DNA TGTGCCAGCAGCTTTGACTACCCCCAAAGGGATGGCTACACCTTC. Encoded protein: CASSFDYPQRDGYTF. The rearrangement links TRBV5-4 to TRBJ1-2; no reliable D call. Germline lookup yields CDR1 SGHNT and CDR2 YYREEE (reference sequence). The CDR3 has 15 residues. V was cut by 2 bases and J by 6 bases, with 17 bases left in between.

This chain connects TRBV5-4 to TRBJ2-5, with D uncertain. The V gene's germline CDR1 is SGHNT and CDR2 YYREEE (reference sequence). This CDR3 is built from 15 residues. Deletions cut 4 bases from V and 2 bases from J, with 15 bases between. The CDR3 nucleotides read TGTGCCAGCAGCCACCTCCTCGGTCTGCAAGAGACCCAGTACTTC. Residues: CASSHLLGLQETQYF.

The chain uses TRBV30 and TRBJ2-1; D unclear. Germline V gene data show CDR1 as GTSNPN and CDR2 as SVGIG (reference sequence). CDR3 length equals 15 residues. V lost 0 bases, J lost 2 bases, and 11 bases lay in between. CDR3 in amino acids: CAWSVAQAPYNEQFF. The CDR3 DNA follows: TGTGCCTGGAGTGTAGCCCAGGCGCCCTACAATGAGCAGTTCTTC. The full variable domain, in which reference TRBV30 and TRBJ2-1 provide the parts outside the CDR3, is SQTIHQWPATLVQPVGSPLSLECTVEGTSNPNLYWYRQAAGRGLQLLFYSVGIGQISSEVPQNLSASRPQDRQFILSSKKLLLSDSGFYLCAWSVAQAPYNEQFFGPGTRLTVL.

This clonotype was picked up one time. The chain carries TRBV28 and TRBJ2-6, with D possibly TRBD2 on 5 matching bases. With 7 bases removed from V and 2 bases from J, the gap between germline ends came to 18 bases. The length of the CDR3 is 17 residues. Per the germline V gene, CDR1 is MDHEN and CDR2 is SYDVKM. CDR3: CASTSYGVGAGANVLTF. The CDR3 DNA is TGTGCCAGCACCTCCTACGGGGTTGGGGCTGGGGCCAACGTCCTGACTTTC.

The chain carries TRBV9 and TRBJ1-3, with D unclear. The CDR3 loop spans 15 amino acids. Germline values: CDR1 SGDLS, CDR2 YYNGEE. The germline V and J ends were trimmed by 4 bases and 3 bases, with 14 bases remaining between them. Here the CDR3 DNA reads TGTGCCAGCAGCCCCCATAAGGCAGTTGGAAACACCATATATTTT. Translating it yields CASSPHKAVGNTIYF.